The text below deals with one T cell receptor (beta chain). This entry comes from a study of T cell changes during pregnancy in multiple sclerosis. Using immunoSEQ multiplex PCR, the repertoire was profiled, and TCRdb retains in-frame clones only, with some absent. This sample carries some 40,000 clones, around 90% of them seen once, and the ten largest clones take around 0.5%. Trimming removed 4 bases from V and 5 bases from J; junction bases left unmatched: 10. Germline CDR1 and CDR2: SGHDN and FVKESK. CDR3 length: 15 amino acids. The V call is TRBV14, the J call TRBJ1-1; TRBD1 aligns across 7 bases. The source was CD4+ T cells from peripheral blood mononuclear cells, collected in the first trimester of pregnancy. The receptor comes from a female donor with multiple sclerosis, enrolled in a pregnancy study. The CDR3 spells CASSPPDRVRTEAFF. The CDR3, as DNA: TGTGCCAGCAGCCCTCCCGACAGGGTACGAACTGAAGCTTTCTTT. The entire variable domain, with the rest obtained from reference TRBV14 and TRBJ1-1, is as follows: EAGVTQFPSHSVIEKGQTVTLRCDPISGHDNLYWYRRVMGKEIKFLLHFVKESKQDESGMPNNRFLAERTGGTYSTLKVQPAELEDSGVYFCASSPPDRVRTEAFFGQGTRLTVV.